Below, 18 T cell receptor beta chains from the same sample are listed, as sequenced in a study of T cells in women clearing cervical HPV infection. Generated by immunoSEQ multiplex PCR, the TCRdb table keeps only in-frame clones and is missing some. The sample has approximately 30,000 clones, and its top ten clones hold over 1.5%. The sample comprised blood buffy coat. Every receptor here comes from a woman between 18 and 70 years old with a cervical HPV16 infection that either progressed to CIN3+ or cleared (not recorded which).

This clone is labeled medium-sized based on frequency. The read finishes 3 residues shy of the CDR3 end, and the germline J gene is used to complete it. V usage is TRBV18 and J usage is TRBJ2-3, with D possibly TRBD2 on 5 matching bases. Trimming cost V 6 bases and J 5 bases, with 9 bases left between them. CDR1 and CDR2 from the germline V gene are KGHSH and LQKENI. This CDR3 contains 12 residues. CDR3 DNA, as far as it was read: TGTGCCAGCTCCCCAGAGGGAGATACG. As protein: CASSPEGDT. The whole CDR3 protein reads CASSPEGDTQYF. The complete variable domain, with remaining parts taken from reference TRBV18 and TRBJ2-3, reads NAGVMQNPRHLVRRRGQEARLRCSPMKGHSHVYWYRQLPEEGLKFMVYLQKENIIDESGMPKERFSAEFPKEGPSILRIQQVVRGDSAAYFCASSPEGDTQYFGPGTRLTVL.

With regard to this clone: The read finishes 3 residues shy of the CDR3 end, and the germline J gene is used to complete it. The gene calls are TRBV5-6 and TRBJ1-1; 8 bases fit TRBD1. The CDR3 is 14 amino acids. Germline lookup yields CDR1 SGHDT and CDR2 YYEEEE. V shed 8 bases, J shed 0 bases, and the junction held 6 bases outside the gene matches. The CDR3 spells CASRNRGLNTEAFF. CDR3 DNA (partial): TGTGCCAGTCGAAACAGGGGGTTGAACACTGAA.

With respect to this clone: The CDR3 end falls 3 residues outside the read, so it is completed with the germline J gene. This rearrangement joins TRBV11-3 to TRBJ2-2; unclear D gene. Germline values: CDR1 SGHNT, CDR2 YENEEA. This CDR3 contains 13 residues. V shed 1 base and J shed 3 bases, with 3 bases lying between them. CDR3 protein: CASSLAYTGELFF. The part of the CDR3 DNA that was read is TGTGCCAGCAGCTTAGCCTACACCGGGGAG. Supplemented by reference TRBV11-3 and TRBJ2-2, the full variable domain reads EAGVVQSPRYKIIEKKQPVAFWCNPISGHNTLYWYLQNLGQGPELLIRYENEEAVDDSQLPKDRFSAERLKGVDSTLKIQPAELGDSAVYLCASSLAYTGELFFGEGSRLTVL.

A remark on this clone: The CDR3 extends 3 residues past the end of the read, so its final part is completed from the germline J gene. The chain links TRBV10-3 to TRBJ1-5, with D possibly matching TRBD1 (5 bases). Germline values: CDR1 ENHRY, CDR2 SYGVKD. This CDR3 contains 14 residues. The ends were cut back, 3 bases at V and 5 bases at J, with 11 bases in the middle. CDR3 residues: CAISEGAGYQPQHF. The covered CDR3 bases are TGTGCCATCAGTGAAGGGGCAGGCTATCAGCCC.

About this clone itself: The read ends 3 residues early relative to the CDR3; the germline J gene fills the gap. This chain links TRBV6-1 with TRBJ1-1, with D unresolved. The CDR3 is 14 amino acids. Per germline, CDR1 MNHNS and CDR2 SASEGT. Trimming cost V 1 base and J 1 base, with 7 bases left between them. The CDR3 reads CASSEVRGNTEAFF. Partial CDR3 DNA: TGTGCCAGCAGTGAAGTGCGGGGGAACACTGAA.

Concerning this clone: The sequence runs out 3 residues before the end of the CDR3; the remainder is reconstructed from the germline J gene. The rearrangement links TRBV5-1 to TRBJ2-4, with TRBD2 identical over 13 bases. The J segment lost 0 bases and the V segment lost 1 base, leaving 4 bases of the junction unmatched. Looked up from germline, CDR1 is SGHRS and CDR2 is YFSETQ. This CDR3 is built from 18 residues. The part of the CDR3 DNA that was read is TGCGCCAGCAGCTTGACTAGCGGGGGGGCTGGAGCCAAAAACATT. Its protein is CASSLTSGGAGAKNI. The complete CDR3 sequence is CASSLTSGGAGAKNIQYF. Complete variable domain (other parts from reference TRBV5-1 and TRBJ2-4): KAGVTQTPRYLIKTRGQQVTLSCSPISGHRSVSWYQQTPGQGLQFLFEYFSETQRNKGNFPGRFSGRQFSNSRSEMNVSTLELGDSALYLCASSLTSGGAGAKNIQYFGAGTRLSVL.

Concerning this clone itself: The CDR3 end lies 3 residues beyond the end of the read and is filled in from the germline J gene. The chain is built from TRBV7-8 and TRBJ2-2; unclear D gene. Looked up from germline, CDR1 is SGHVS and CDR2 is FQNEAQ. Trimming pared 5 bases from V and 2 bases from J, leaving 9 bases between. There are 14 residues in the CDR3. The CDR3 bases that were read are TGTGCCAGCAGCCCTAGGATAAACACCGGGGAG. It yields the protein CASSPRINTGE. The full CDR3 protein reads CASSPRINTGELFF.

Details on this clone: The CDR3 end falls 3 residues outside the read, so it is completed with the germline J gene. The chain joins TRBV20-1 to TRBJ2-3; 9 positions match TRBD1. CDR1 and CDR2 (germline): DFQATT, SNEGSKA (reference sequence). This CDR3 region has 13 residues. Trimming at V came to 6 bases and at J to 3 bases, leaving 4 bases not matched to a gene. The CDR3 DNA, read in part, is TGCAGTGCGAGGACAGGGGTAACAGATACG. This gives the protein CSARTGVTDT. The whole CDR3 sequence is CSARTGVTDTQYF.

As regards this clone: The read halts 3 residues ahead of the CDR3 end, with the missing end drawn from the germline J gene. The chain links TRBV5-4 to TRBJ2-7, with TRBD2 matching over 8 bases. The CDR3 is 15 amino acids. Germline-derived CDR1 and CDR2 are SGHNT and YYREEE (reference sequence). V was pared by 0 bases and J by 3 bases, with 5 bases of the junction left unmatched. The CDR3 sequence: CASSLESGGGYEQYF. The DNA read from the CDR3 is TGTGCCAGCAGCTTGGAGTCGGGAGGGGGCTACGAG.

CDR3 residues: CASALLAGGSYEQYF. The CDR3 bases that were read are TGTGCCAGCGCTCTCTTAGCCGGCGGCTCCTACGAG. V is TRBV7-9 and J is TRBJ2-7; D remains unclear. The read falls 3 residues short of the CDR3 end, and the missing part is taken from the germline J gene. V lost 8 bases and J 0 bases, leaving 17 bases between the germline ends. Germline assignment: CDR1 SEHNR and CDR2 FQNEAQ (reference sequence). This CDR3 contains 15 residues.

Details on this clone: Read data end 3 residues before the CDR3 end; the end is taken from the germline J gene. The chain links TRBV18 to TRBJ2-7; 7 nucleotides match TRBD1. J was trimmed by 3 bases and V by 3 bases; bases with no gene match: 2. Germline V gene sequence: CDR1 KGHSH, CDR2 LQKENI. The CDR3 is 13 residues long. The CDR3 loop is CASSPRDSYEQYF. The part of the CDR3 DNA that was read is TGTGCCAGCTCACCCCGGGACAGCTACGAG.

As for this clone: Read coverage stops 3 residues before the CDR3 terminus; the germline J gene supplies the remainder. This rearrangement joins TRBV7-3 to TRBJ2-2, with D possibly being TRBD2 (7 bases). The CDR3 has 17 amino acids. The V and J ends lost 5 bases and 4 bases respectively, with 20 bases between them. From germline, CDR1 is SGHTA and CDR2 FQGTGA. CDR3 amino acids: CASSPSRGGASTGELFF. Partial CDR3 DNA: TGTGCCAGCAGCCCCTCGAGGGGGGGGGCTAGCACCGGGGAG.

As regards this clone: The CDR3 goes on 3 residues after the read ends, and that part is filled in from the germline J gene. The V call is TRBV5-1, the J call TRBJ2-1; TRBD2 aligns across 9 bases. This CDR3 is 15 amino acids long. The J segment lost 4 bases and the V segment lost 2 bases, leaving 4 bases of the junction unmatched. The germline V gene encodes CDR1 SGHRS and CDR2 YFSETQ. The sequenced CDR3 bases are TGCGCCAGCAGCTTCCGTAGCGGGAGTTACAATGAG. It translates to CASSFRSGSYNE. The whole CDR3 sequence reads CASSFRSGSYNEQFF.

Concerning this clone itself: Read coverage stops 3 residues before the CDR3 terminus; the germline J gene supplies the remainder. The chain is built from TRBV5-1 and TRBJ2-2; possible D gene TRBD2, 6 bases. Germline CDR1 reads SGHRS; CDR2 reads YFSETQ. Between the trimmed V and J ends, which lost 0 bases and 7 bases, there was a span of 13 bases. The CDR3 extends over 15 amino acids. The covered CDR3 bases are TGCGCCAGCAGCTTGGCTGGGGACTCTGACGGGGAG. Translating gives CASSLAGDSDGE. The entire CDR3 protein is CASSLAGDSDGELFF.

For this clone: The read finishes 3 residues shy of the CDR3 end, and the germline J gene is used to complete it. This chain connects TRBV20-1 to TRBJ2-1; D perhaps matches TRBD2 (5 bases). Trimming removed 5 bases at V and 4 bases at J, with 21 bases between. The CDR3 sequence is 16 residues long. Germline CDR1 and CDR2: DFQATT and SNEGSKA (reference sequence). CDR3 DNA, as far as it was read: TGCAGTGCTGAACCCCCGGACTGGTCGGCATACAATGAG. As protein: CSAEPPDWSAYNE. The CDR3 as a whole reads CSAEPPDWSAYNEQFF.

With regard to this clone: The read is 3 residues too short to cover the CDR3 end, so that end is filled in from the germline J gene. The chain employs TRBV6-2 or TRBV6-3 and TRBJ1-5; tentative D call: TRBD1 (6 bases). The CDR3 covers 15 residues. The germline CDR1 and CDR2 sequences are MNHEY and SVGEGT. Trimming cost V 5 bases and J 4 bases, with 15 bases left between them. Incomplete CDR3 DNA: TGTGCCAGCAGTCCAATCGGGGGGGCTAATCAGCCC. Encoded protein: CASSPIGGANQP. The full CDR3 protein is CASSPIGGANQPQHF.

About this clone itself: Coverage ceases 3 residues before the CDR3 finishes, and the germline J gene fills in the end. The chain uses TRBV7-7 and TRBJ1-5, with 7 bases aligning to TRBD1. The germline V gene has CDR1 SSHAT and CDR2 FNYEAQ (reference sequence). J lost 6 bases, V lost 2 bases, and 7 bases had no gene match. This CDR3 comprises 15 residues. The CDR3 here is CASSLMGQWGQPQHF. Partial CDR3 DNA: TGTGCCAGCAGCTTAATGGGACAGTGGGGTCAGCCC.

Points on this clone: Read data end 3 residues before the CDR3 end; the end is taken from the germline J gene. The chain combines TRBV5-1 with TRBJ2-2; TRBD2 is a possible D gene (6 bases). Per germline, CDR1 SGHRS and CDR2 YFSETQ. The CDR3 loop spans 16 amino acids. V was pared by 2 bases and J by 0 bases, with 11 bases between. The DNA read from the CDR3 is TGCGCCAGCAGCTTAATGGGGGGATCGAACACCGGGGAG. Encoded protein: CASSLMGGSNTGE. The whole CDR3 reads CASSLMGGSNTGELFF.